Listed here is a single T cell receptor (beta chain). The data are from a study of blood T cell repertoires in COVID-19. Study-level background: The analysed material was cDNA or gDNA that came from T cells, B-cell-depleted T cells, or PBMCs.

Per the original methods: Scientists estimated how many nucleated cells there were by amplifying reference gene primers. Profiled with immunoSEQ multiplex PCR; TCRdb holds only in-frame clones, not every one. From that table come the V and J calls and clone size; the DNA was used to work out D and trimming. The repertoire holds roughly 400,000 clones, with around 91% as singletons. The CDR3 consists of 14 residues. The junction had 6 bases not matched to a gene; V was cut back by 3 bases and J by 5 bases. The germline V gene has CDR1 SEHNR and CDR2 FQNEAQ (reference sequence). The TCR originated in a man aged 18 to 29 who had recovered from COVID-19. Sequencing was done on a sample of PBMCs or T cells enriched from blood (not recorded which). The V call is TRBV7-9, the J call TRBJ2-5; 7 bases agree with TRBD2. CDR3: CASSFAGDWETQYF. CDR3 coding DNA: TGTGCCAGCAGCTTCGCGGGAGATTGGGAGACCCAGTACTTC.